The rows below give T cell receptor beta chains drawn from one sample of a study of identical twins. One entry per CDR3 protein, called by TCRdb with MiXCR from the 5' RACE reads. The sample contains more than 1.5 million distinct CDR3 sequences, about 32% of which appear only once. Sequencing used cord blood. These receptor sequences come from a newborn girl in good health. Both conserved end residues are part of each CDR3. Each record gives: CDR3 DNA, CDR3 protein, clone size, V gene, D gene, J gene. D genes are given only for firm matches. The size entry is marked missing in some rows and otherwise reads once, few, many or a size class.

cdr3_nt: TGTGCCAGCAGCTTATTAGCGGTGGATGGCTACACCTTC
cdr3_aa: CASSLLAVDGYTF
clone_size: few
v_call: TRBV7-2
d_call: .
j_call: TRBJ1-2

cdr3_nt: TGTGCCAGCAGCCTTTTAGTGGTGGGGACCTACAATGAGCAGTTCTTC
cdr3_aa: CASSLLVVGTYNEQFF
clone_size: .
v_call: TRBV7-2
d_call: .
j_call: TRBJ2-1

cdr3_nt: TGTGCCAGCAGCATGTCCCCCGGGACAGCTGAAAAACTGTTTTTT
cdr3_aa: CASSMSPGTAEKLFF
clone_size: .
v_call: TRBV5-6
d_call: TRBD1
j_call: TRBJ1-4

cdr3_nt: TGTGCCAGCAGCCGTGGGTTTAGTCCTGAGTACGAGCAGTACTTC
cdr3_aa: CASSRGFSPEYEQYF
clone_size: few
v_call: TRBV7-9
d_call: .
j_call: TRBJ2-7

cdr3_nt: TGTGCCAGCAGCTTAGCAAAGGGGAACTTAAACTATGGCTACACCTTC
cdr3_aa: CASSLAKGNLNYGYTF
clone_size: .
v_call: TRBV7-9
d_call: .
j_call: TRBJ1-2

cdr3_nt: TGCAGTGCCACAGGGACAGCGGCCTACGAGCAGTACTTC
cdr3_aa: CSATGTAAYEQYF
clone_size: few
v_call: TRBV20-1
d_call: TRBD1
j_call: TRBJ2-7

cdr3_nt: TGTGCCACCAGCAGAGATGCCAGCTCCTACAATGAGCAGTTCTTC
cdr3_aa: CATSRDASSYNEQFF
clone_size: .
v_call: TRBV15
d_call: .
j_call: TRBJ2-1

cdr3_nt: TGTGCCAGCAGTCCCAGGGGGCGGAAGGTTGGCTACACCTTC
cdr3_aa: CASSPRGRKVGYTF
clone_size: many
v_call: TRBV28
d_call: TRBD1
j_call: TRBJ1-2

cdr3_nt: TGCAGTGCTAGGACTAGCGGGAGGCCGTACAATGAGCAGTTCTTC
cdr3_aa: CSARTSGRPYNEQFF
clone_size: .
v_call: TRBV20-1
d_call: TRBD2
j_call: TRBJ2-1

cdr3_nt: TGCAGTGCTAGTTCGAGAAATGAGCAGTTCTTC
cdr3_aa: CSASSRNEQFF
clone_size: .
v_call: TRBV20-1
d_call: .
j_call: TRBJ2-1

cdr3_nt: TGCAGTGCTAGCGAGGCAGGGACTAGCAATCAGCCCCAGCATTTT
cdr3_aa: CSASEAGTSNQPQHF
clone_size: few
v_call: TRBV20-1
d_call: .
j_call: TRBJ1-5

cdr3_nt: TGTGCCAGCAGCCAAGGGTCAGGACAAAATGAAAAACTGTTTTTT
cdr3_aa: CASSQGSGQNEKLFF
clone_size: .
v_call: TRBV14
d_call: .
j_call: TRBJ1-4

cdr3_nt: TGTGCCACCAGCACGGAAAGAAGAATTAGTATCTCCTACAATGAGCAGTTCTTC
cdr3_aa: CATSTERRISISYNEQFF
clone_size: few
v_call: TRBV15
d_call: .
j_call: TRBJ2-1

cdr3_nt: TGCAGTGCGGGACAGGGCCACGAGCAGTACTTC
cdr3_aa: CSAGQGHEQYF
clone_size: few
v_call: TRBV20-1
d_call: TRBD1
j_call: TRBJ2-7

cdr3_nt: TGTGCCATCAGTGAGAGAGGGTACAATGAGCAGTACTTC
cdr3_aa: CAISERGYNEQYF
clone_size: .
v_call: TRBV10-3
d_call: .
j_call: TRBJ2-4

cdr3_nt: TGTGCCAGCAGCCAAGATCGGGGTCTTGAAGCTTTCTTT
cdr3_aa: CASSQDRGLEAFF
clone_size: few
v_call: TRBV4-2
d_call: .
j_call: TRBJ1-1

cdr3_nt: TGTGCTAGTGGTGACGCGGGTGGCGGGAGGCAGTCCTACAATGAGCAGTTCTTC
cdr3_aa: CASGDAGGGRQSYNEQFF
clone_size: .
v_call: TRBV12-5
d_call: TRBD2
j_call: TRBJ2-1

cdr3_nt: TGTGCCAGCAGTCTCGCAGGAGGAGCTTTCTTT
cdr3_aa: CASSLAGGAFF
clone_size: .
v_call: TRBV6-6
d_call: .
j_call: TRBJ1-1

cdr3_nt: TGTGCCAGCAGTTTTCCAGACTCTGGGGCCAACGTCCTGACTTTC
cdr3_aa: CASSFPDSGANVLTF
clone_size: many
v_call: TRBV12-3/TRBV12-4
d_call: .
j_call: TRBJ2-6

cdr3_nt: TGTGCCAGCTCACCACCGAACAGATTGACCGAGCAGTACTTC
cdr3_aa: CASSPPNRLTEQYF
clone_size: .
v_call: TRBV18
d_call: .
j_call: TRBJ2-7

cdr3_nt: TGTGCCAGCAGTACGGCCGACTACCCAGGAGATACGCAGTATTTT
cdr3_aa: CASSTADYPGDTQYF
clone_size: few
v_call: TRBV2
d_call: .
j_call: TRBJ2-3

cdr3_nt: TGCGCCAGCAGCCAAGCGGCTGCGGCAACTAATGAAAAACTGTTTTTT
cdr3_aa: CASSQAAAATNEKLFF
clone_size: .
v_call: TRBV4-1
d_call: .
j_call: TRBJ1-4

cdr3_nt: TGTGCCAGCAGTGATTTTACTAGGGACAATGAGCAGTACTTC
cdr3_aa: CASSDFTRDNEQYF
clone_size: .
v_call: TRBV25-1
d_call: .
j_call: TRBJ2-7

cdr3_nt: TGCGCCAGCAGCCAAGATGGTCTTAAGCTTGGTAGCGGGGGCCGAGATACGCAGTATTTT
cdr3_aa: CASSQDGLKLGSGGRDTQYF
clone_size: .
v_call: TRBV4-1
d_call: TRBD2
j_call: TRBJ2-3

cdr3_nt: TGCAGTGCTTACCGGGACGTAGTACGAGATACGCAGTATTTT
cdr3_aa: CSAYRDVVRDTQYF
clone_size: few
v_call: TRBV20-1
d_call: .
j_call: TRBJ2-3

cdr3_nt: TGTGCCACCAGTGATTCGCCAGGGAAGAATGAGCAGTTCTTC
cdr3_aa: CATSDSPGKNEQFF
clone_size: many
v_call: TRBV24-1
d_call: .
j_call: TRBJ2-1

cdr3_nt: TGTGCCAGCAGCTTAGATCGGGACTACTTTGATACGCAGTATTTT
cdr3_aa: CASSLDRDYFDTQYF
clone_size: few
v_call: TRBV11-2
d_call: TRBD2
j_call: TRBJ2-3

cdr3_nt: TGCAGCGCCCCGATGCGTGGGGGCAACACTGAAGCTTTCTTT
cdr3_aa: CSAPMRGGNTEAFF
clone_size: few
v_call: TRBV29-1
d_call: .
j_call: TRBJ1-1

cdr3_nt: TGTGCCAGCAGTGAGCGGGAGGAGGCCTACGAGCAGTACTTC
cdr3_aa: CASSEREEAYEQYF
clone_size: few
v_call: TRBV12-3/TRBV12-4
d_call: TRBD2
j_call: TRBJ2-7

cdr3_nt: TGTGCTAGCATTAGACAGGGGGCGCAGCACTATGGCTACACCTTC
cdr3_aa: CASIRQGAQHYGYTF
clone_size: .
v_call: TRBV12-3/TRBV12-4
d_call: TRBD1
j_call: TRBJ1-2

cdr3_nt: TGTGCCAGCAGTAAGAACCTAGCCAAAAACATTCAGTACTTC
cdr3_aa: CASSKNLAKNIQYF
clone_size: few
v_call: TRBV6-5
d_call: .
j_call: TRBJ2-4

cdr3_nt: TGTGCCAGCAGTAAGCTGAATAACGAGCAGTACTTC
cdr3_aa: CASSKLNNEQYF
clone_size: .
v_call: TRBV12-3/TRBV12-4
d_call: .
j_call: TRBJ2-7

cdr3_nt: TGTGCCAGCTCAATACTGCCTGGCTACACCTTC
cdr3_aa: CASSILPGYTF
clone_size: .
v_call: TRBV6-1
d_call: .
j_call: TRBJ1-2

cdr3_nt: TGTGCCAGCAGTCAAAAAACAGGGAACACTGAAGCTTTCTTT
cdr3_aa: CASSQKTGNTEAFF
clone_size: few
v_call: TRBV12-3/TRBV12-4
d_call: .
j_call: TRBJ1-1

cdr3_nt: TGTGCCAGCAGCTTGGACGGGGGGCGCGAGCAGTTCTTC
cdr3_aa: CASSLDGGREQFF
clone_size: .
v_call: TRBV11-2
d_call: .
j_call: TRBJ2-1

cdr3_nt: TGTGCCATCAGTGAGCTAGCGGCCTCCTACAATGAGCAGTTCTTC
cdr3_aa: CAISELAASYNEQFF
clone_size: .
v_call: TRBV10-3
d_call: TRBD2
j_call: TRBJ2-1

cdr3_nt: TGTGCCAGCAGTTGGACAGGGAGTCCCTATGGCTACACCTTC
cdr3_aa: CASSWTGSPYGYTF
clone_size: few
v_call: TRBV27
d_call: TRBD1
j_call: TRBJ1-2

cdr3_nt: TGCGCCCCCGGGACAGGATATAATTCACCCCTCCACTTT
cdr3_aa: CAPGTGYNSPLHF
clone_size: .
v_call: TRBV20-1
d_call: TRBD1
j_call: TRBJ1-6

cdr3_nt: TGTGCCAGCAGGGGTGGCCAGGGTGAAAAACTGTTTTTT
cdr3_aa: CASRGGQGEKLFF
clone_size: .
v_call: TRBV2
d_call: .
j_call: TRBJ1-4

cdr3_nt: TGTGCCAGCAGTTTAGCGGGACTCGACAGCACAGATACGCAGTATTTT
cdr3_aa: CASSLAGLDSTDTQYF
clone_size: .
v_call: TRBV12-3/TRBV12-4
d_call: .
j_call: TRBJ2-3

cdr3_nt: TGTGCCACCAGCAGAGTAGGGACTAGAGGCTACGAGCAGTACTTC
cdr3_aa: CATSRVGTRGYEQYF
clone_size: .
v_call: TRBV15
d_call: TRBD2
j_call: TRBJ2-7

cdr3_nt: TGTGCCACCGGACTAGCGGGAGACCATGCCGGGGAGCTGTTTTTT
cdr3_aa: CATGLAGDHAGELFF
clone_size: .
v_call: TRBV28
d_call: TRBD2
j_call: TRBJ2-2

cdr3_nt: TGTGCCAGCAGCTTTAACCGGGGCATGCCCTACAATGAGCAGTTCTTC
cdr3_aa: CASSFNRGMPYNEQFF
clone_size: .
v_call: TRBV7-2
d_call: .
j_call: TRBJ2-1

cdr3_nt: TGCGCCAGCAGCCAAGATACGGGACTAGCGGAGTACAATGAGCAGTTCTTC
cdr3_aa: CASSQDTGLAEYNEQFF
clone_size: few
v_call: TRBV4-1
d_call: TRBD2
j_call: TRBJ2-1

cdr3_nt: TGTGCCAGCAGCCAAAACCGCGGGGGGCCGAACAATGAGCAGTTCTTC
cdr3_aa: CASSQNRGGPNNEQFF
clone_size: many
v_call: TRBV3-1
d_call: TRBD2
j_call: TRBJ2-1

cdr3_nt: TGTGCCAGCAGTGAACGGATGAACACTGAAGCTTTCTTT
cdr3_aa: CASSERMNTEAFF
clone_size: .
v_call: TRBV2
d_call: .
j_call: TRBJ1-1

cdr3_nt: TGCAGTGCTCCTACCTTAGGCACAGATACGCAGTATTTT
cdr3_aa: CSAPTLGTDTQYF
clone_size: few
v_call: TRBV20-1
d_call: .
j_call: TRBJ2-3

cdr3_nt: TGTGCCAGCAGCGCGACGGGACTAGCGACCTACGAGCAGTACTTC
cdr3_aa: CASSATGLATYEQYF
clone_size: .
v_call: TRBV7-8
d_call: TRBD2
j_call: TRBJ2-7

cdr3_nt: TGCAGTGCTAGGTACCCGGGCCAAGAGACCCAGTACTTC
cdr3_aa: CSARYPGQETQYF
clone_size: .
v_call: TRBV20-1
d_call: .
j_call: TRBJ2-5

cdr3_nt: TGCGCCAGCGCGGGCTCTCACACAGATACGCAGTATTTT
cdr3_aa: CASAGSHTDTQYF
clone_size: .
v_call: TRBV10-1
d_call: .
j_call: TRBJ2-3

cdr3_nt: TGTGCCAGCAGCTTGGGGACACTAAATAGCAATCAGCCCCAGCATTTT
cdr3_aa: CASSLGTLNSNQPQHF
clone_size: .
v_call: TRBV5-5
d_call: .
j_call: TRBJ1-5

cdr3_nt: TGTGCCAGCAGTTTATGGCCCAGCGGGAACACAGATACGCAGTATTTT
cdr3_aa: CASSLWPSGNTDTQYF
clone_size: .
v_call: TRBV27
d_call: TRBD2
j_call: TRBJ2-3

cdr3_nt: TGTGCCAGCAGTGAAGCGAAACTAGCGGGAGTGGCAGATACGCAGTATTTT
cdr3_aa: CASSEAKLAGVADTQYF
clone_size: many
v_call: TRBV2
d_call: TRBD2
j_call: TRBJ2-3